The 10 T cell receptor beta chains listed next were all sequenced from one sample in a study of T cell clonotyping in hematopoietic cell transplantation. The method was immunoSEQ multiplex PCR; TCRdb's version includes in-frame clones alone and lacks a portion of them. The sample includes 15,000 or so clones, approximately 90% of them seen just once. The source material was PBMCs, sampled 100 days after allogeneic stem cell transplant. The receptors were sampled from a male patient between 45 and 59 years old who had an allogeneic stem cell transplant from an unrelated donor, so T cells may come from the graft donor. Some clones in this sample may be carry-over from other donors' samples.

This chain connects TRBV30 to TRBJ1-4; weak D call: TRBD1 (6 bases). This CDR3 spans 14 amino acids. Trimming removed 2 bases from V and 4 bases from J, with 11 bases in between. CDR1 is GTSNPN and CDR2 is SVGIG in the germline V gene (reference sequence). This CDR3 is CAWSPGEINEKLFF. Here the CDR3 DNA reads TGTGCCTGGAGTCCAGGGGAAATTAATGAAAAACTGTTTTTT. The whole variable domain, remainder taken from reference TRBV30 and TRBJ1-4, is SQTIHQWPATLVQPVGSPLSLECTVEGTSNPNLYWYRQAAGRGLQLLFYSVGIGQISSEVPQNLSASRPQDRQFILSSKKLLLSDSGFYLCAWSPGEINEKLFFGSGTQLSVL.

This chain uses TRBV7-2 with TRBJ1-5, with D unclear. Germline CDR1 reads SGHTA; CDR2 reads FQGNSA. V was shortened by 3 bases and J by 9 bases, with 15 bases between the two germline ends. The CDR3 sequence is 14 residues long. CDR3 bases: TGTGCCAGCAGCTTCCGGACGGCCGATGGGCCCCAGCATTTT. Translating it yields CASSFRTADGPQHF.

The J gene is TRBJ2-1, the V gene TRBV10-3; maybe TRBD2 (5 bases). The CDR3 length is 15 residues. V was shortened by 0 bases and J by 0 bases, with 6 bases between the two germline ends. In germline, CDR1 is ENHRY, CDR2 SYGVKD. CDR3 protein: CAISESGSSYNEQFF. The CDR3 DNA is TGTGCCATCAGTGAGTCGGGGAGCTCCTACAATGAGCAGTTCTTC.

This clone has more than one count but fewer than ten. The CDR3 spells CASSLSAGIQETQYF. The CDR3, as DNA: TGTGCCAGCAGTTTATCGGCGGGAATCCAAGAGACCCAGTACTTC. The J gene is TRBJ2-5, the V gene TRBV27, with D tentatively TRBD2 (6 bases). The CDR3 loop spans 15 amino acids. Between the trimmed V and J ends, which lost 0 bases and 1 base, there was a span of 9 bases. In germline, CDR1 is MNHEY, CDR2 SMNVEV (reference sequence).

The chain carries TRBV15 and TRBJ2-2; 7 bases map to TRBD1. The V gene's germline CDR1 is LNHNV and CDR2 YYDKDF (reference sequence). The CDR3 spans 18 residues. V lost 4 bases, J lost 3 bases, and 14 bases stayed unmatched. The chain's CDR3 is CATSTYYGQEIYTGELFF. CDR3 sequence (DNA): TGTGCCACCAGCACTTATTACGGACAGGAGATCTACACCGGGGAGCTGTTTTTT. Combining the CDR3 with reference TRBV15 and TRBJ2-2 gives the whole variable domain DAMVIQNPRYQVTQFGKPVTLSCSQTLNHNVMYWYQQKSSQAPKLLFHYYDKDFNNEADTPDNFQSRRPNTSFCFLDIRSPGLGDTAMYLCATSTYYGQEIYTGELFFGEGSRLTVL.

In regard to this clone: Within the sample, other DNA sequences also encode this same CDR3. The J gene is TRBJ1-1, the V gene TRBV30; D is unclear. The CDR3 is 13 amino acids. V was pared by 2 bases and J by 0 bases, with 7 bases between. Germline assignment: CDR1 GTSNPN and CDR2 SVGIG (reference sequence). The CDR3 loop reads CAWSPDLNTEAFF. In nucleotides, the CDR3 is TGTGCCTGGAGTCCTGACCTGAACACTGAAGCTTTCTTT.

The chain employs TRBV28 and TRBJ1-1, with D tentatively TRBD1 (5 bases). Germline CDR1 and CDR2: MDHEN and SYDVKM. This CDR3 has 14 amino acids. Trimming left V 5 bases short and J 8 bases short, with 18 bases between. The CDR3 is CASSLTGTPMEAFF. CDR3 DNA sequence: TGTGCCAGCAGTCTGACCGGGACGCCCATGGAAGCTTTCTTT.

V gene TRBV10-2 combines with J gene TRBJ1-1; D remains ambiguous. The V gene's germline CDR1 is WSHSY and CDR2 SAAADI. Trimming stripped 7 bases from V and 4 bases from J, with 10 bases between. The CDR3 length is 12 residues. The CDR3 sequence is CASMIGSTEAFF. In nucleotides, the CDR3 is TGCGCCAGCATGATAGGGTCCACTGAAGCTTTCTTT.

Concerning this clone itself: A junction boundary mismatches the germline segment, possibly from a read error. This rearrangement joins TRBV7-7 to TRBJ1-3, with D unresolved. Germline loops: CDR1 SSHAT, CDR2 FNYEAQ (reference sequence). The CDR3 runs 13 residues. The CDR3 DNA sequence: TGTGCTAGCAGCCGGGATTCTGGAAACACCATATATTTT. This codes for CASSRDSGNTIYF.

This clone has a single count. CDR3 region: CASSLYYEQYF. The CDR3 region has the DNA TGTGCCAGCAGCCTGTACTACGAGCAGTACTTC. The chain is built from TRBV7-9 and TRBJ2-7; D is unclear. Germline CDR1 is SEHNR and CDR2 is FQNEAQ (reference sequence). The CDR3 contains 11 residues. V lost 5 bases and J 3 bases, leaving 5 bases between the germline ends.